The following is a T cell receptor beta chain sequence with its context. This clonotype was recorded at least ten times. Its antigen has not been determined. The input lacks base qualities; no much larger clone sits a single base away. From cysteine to phenylalanine, the CDR3 is 14 amino acids long. CDR3 DNA is the only sequence kept; it has 42 bases, read in frame from the first base. Cut back by 3 bases and 5 bases, the V and J ends lie 17 bases apart. CDR1 and CDR2 (SQVTM, ANQGSEA) derive from the germline V gene. The sample belongs to a study of post-analysis software for immune sequencing data (dated by TCRdb to the mid-2010s). Background for the entire study: Recorded disease courses included relapsing-remitting, secondary progressive and progressive-relapsing multiple sclerosis, with some patients lacking subtype annotation. A subset of samples was prepared in parallel using single-end sample barcoding, then pooled and co-amplified after Illumina adapter ligation. The patient repertoires were compared against around 11 previously published healthy control repertoires obtained from donors aged 6 to 25 years. The study at large found these results: Compared with controls, multiple sclerosis patients had significantly lower normalized Chao1 diversity, a finding suggesting substantial peripheral T-cell clonal expansion. Patients showed significantly higher frequencies than controls for about 5 TRBV segments, among them TRBV5-6, TRBV5-1 and TRBV20-1. Direct clustering with F measure revealed strong co-clustering of samples prepared in the same batch, which led to a batch-effect correction. The control group was slightly older than the multiple sclerosis patient group.

To demonstrate the VDJtools post-analysis software, TCR beta repertoires were profiled from the peripheral blood of more than 10 young patients with multiple sclerosis. Multiple sclerosis patients were children and adolescents aged about 6 to 16 years. Library prep was done by PCR. Data came from an Illumina HiSeq 2500. To reduce PCR and sequencing biases, unique molecular identifiers were incorporated into the TCR beta cDNA libraries. About 500,000 cDNA molecules were obtained for every 1 to 10 million input T cells, so each molecule roughly corresponded to one T cell. Patient libraries were prepared and sequenced with the same protocol used for the earlier healthy control dataset. Samples belonging to the same batch were prepared together, multiplexed and sequenced on a shared HiSeq lane. The authors' analysis ran thus. MIGEC was used to process the raw barcoded reads, and molecular identifier groups with only a single read were discarded before consensus assembly and CDR3 extraction. VDJtools was used for post-analysis of the clonotype tables, with diversity normalized by down-sampling every dataset to the smallest sample size. In repertoire overlap clustering, CDR3 amino acid sequences, but not nucleotide sequences, were matched to correct batch-related cross-sample contamination. The raw public data were reprocessed by TCRdb itself: fastp quality trimming at Q25, MiXCR clonotype calling, in-frame beta chains only. Each entry is one CDR3 protein sequence, shown with its most common DNA and genes. These V and J calls derive from TCRdb rather than the authors' analysis. This sample gives fewer than 850,000 distinct CDR3 sequences in total; 25% to 30% of them show up just once. Around 0.6% of the sample is in the top ten clones.

This receptor chain uses TRBV29-1 and TRBJ2-7, with TRBD2 perhaps the D gene, on 6 matching bases. Sequencing used blood. The TCR was taken from a girl aged 10 to 17 with multiple sclerosis. The nucleotide sequence is given as TGCAGCGTTGAGCCAGTGGGGGGTCTCAACGAGCAGTACTTC. Translation gives CSVEPVGGLNEQYF.